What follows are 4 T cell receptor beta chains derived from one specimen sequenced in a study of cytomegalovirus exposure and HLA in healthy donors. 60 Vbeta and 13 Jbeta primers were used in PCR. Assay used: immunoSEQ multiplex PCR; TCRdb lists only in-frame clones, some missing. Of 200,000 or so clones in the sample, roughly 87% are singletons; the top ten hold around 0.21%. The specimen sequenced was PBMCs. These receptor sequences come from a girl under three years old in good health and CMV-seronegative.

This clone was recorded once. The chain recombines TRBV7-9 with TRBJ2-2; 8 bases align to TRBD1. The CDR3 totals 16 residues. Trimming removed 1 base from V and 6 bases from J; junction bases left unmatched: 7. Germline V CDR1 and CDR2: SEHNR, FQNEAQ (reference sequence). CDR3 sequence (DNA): TGTGCCAGCAGCTTAGGACAGGGGAGAGGGTCCGGGGAGCTGTTTTTT. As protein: CASSLGQGRGSGELFF.

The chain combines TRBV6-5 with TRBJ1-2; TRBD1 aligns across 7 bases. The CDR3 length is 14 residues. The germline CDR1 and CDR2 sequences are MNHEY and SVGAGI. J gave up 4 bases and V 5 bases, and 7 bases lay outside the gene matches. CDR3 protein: CASSRTGQAYGYTF. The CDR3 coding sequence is TGTGCCAGCAGTCGGACTGGACAGGCCTATGGCTACACCTTC.

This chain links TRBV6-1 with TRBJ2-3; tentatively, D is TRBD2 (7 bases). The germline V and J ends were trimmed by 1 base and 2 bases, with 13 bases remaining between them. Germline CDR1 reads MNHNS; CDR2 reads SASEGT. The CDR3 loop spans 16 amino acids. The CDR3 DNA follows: TGTGCCAGCAGTGAAGTCGCGGGGGCCTACACAGATACGCAGTATTTT. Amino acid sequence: CASSEVAGAYTDTQYF.

CDR3 in DNA: TGTGCCAGCAGCCAGGCGGGACAGGGCTCCTACGAGCAGTACTTC. Translated, it gives CASSQAGQGSYEQYF. The chain is built from TRBV4-2 and TRBJ2-7; TRBD1 agrees at 9 bases. There are 15 residues in the CDR3. The V gene's germline CDR1 is LGHNA and CDR2 YNFKEQ. Trimming cost V 3 bases and J 0 bases; bases outside gene matches: 3.